The T cell receptor (beta chain) described here comes from a study of blood T cell repertoires in COVID-19. Ages ranged from about 18 to 89 years, with residence in under 25 US areas. Sequenced by immunoSEQ multiplex PCR; TCRdb stores in-frame clones only, minus some. The table lists fewer than 200,000 clones, more than 70% of them singletons, with 3.5% to 4% in the top ten. Germline V CDR1 and CDR2: SNHLY, FYNNEI. The CDR3 length is 16 residues. Unmatched junction bases numbered 7, after V lost 2 bases and J lost 9 bases. The chain joins TRBV2 to TRBJ1-6, with 10 bases aligning to TRBD1. This TCR derives from a woman aged 50 to 65 in a cohort exposed to, infected with or recovered from COVID-19 (not recorded which). Specimen: PBMCs or T cells enriched from blood (not recorded which). The CDR3 is CASSESGQGKSSPLHF. CDR3 sequence (DNA): TGTGCCAGCAGTGAATCGGGACAGGGGAAGAGTTCACCCCTCCACTTT.